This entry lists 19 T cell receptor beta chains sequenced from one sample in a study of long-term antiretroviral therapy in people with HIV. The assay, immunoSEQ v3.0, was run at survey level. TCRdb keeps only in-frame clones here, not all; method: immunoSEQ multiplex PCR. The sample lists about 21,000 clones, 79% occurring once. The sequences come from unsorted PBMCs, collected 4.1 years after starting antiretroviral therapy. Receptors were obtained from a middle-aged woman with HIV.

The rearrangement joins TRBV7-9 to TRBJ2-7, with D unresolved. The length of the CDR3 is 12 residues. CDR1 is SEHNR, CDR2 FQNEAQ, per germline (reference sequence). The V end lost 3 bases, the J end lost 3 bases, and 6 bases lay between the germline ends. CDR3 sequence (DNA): TGTGCCAGCAGCTTTGGAGACTACGAGCAGTACTTC. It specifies CASSFGDYEQYF. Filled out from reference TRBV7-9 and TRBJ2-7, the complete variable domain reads DTGVSQNPRHKITKRGQNVTFRCDPISEHNRLYWYRQTLGQGPEFLTYFQNEAQLEKSRLLSDRFSAERPKGSFSTLEIQRTEQGDSAMYLCASSFGDYEQYFGPGTRLTVT.

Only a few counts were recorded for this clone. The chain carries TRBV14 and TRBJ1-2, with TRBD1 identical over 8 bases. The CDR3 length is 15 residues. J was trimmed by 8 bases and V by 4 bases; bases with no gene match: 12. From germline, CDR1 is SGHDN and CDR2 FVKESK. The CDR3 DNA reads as TGTGCCAGCAGCCGGACAGGGATGAGTTTAGGAGGCTACACCTTC. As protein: CASSRTGMSLGGYTF.

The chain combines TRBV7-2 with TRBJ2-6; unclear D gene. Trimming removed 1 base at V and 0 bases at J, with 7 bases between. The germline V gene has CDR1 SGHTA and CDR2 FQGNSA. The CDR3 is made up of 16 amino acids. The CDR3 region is CASSLGGSSGANVLTF. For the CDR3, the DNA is TGTGCCAGCAGCTTAGGTGGTAGCTCTGGGGCCAACGTCCTGACTTTC.

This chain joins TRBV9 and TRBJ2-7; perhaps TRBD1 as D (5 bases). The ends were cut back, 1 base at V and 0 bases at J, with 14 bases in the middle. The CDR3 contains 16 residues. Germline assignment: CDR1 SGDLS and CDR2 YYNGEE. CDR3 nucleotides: TGTGCCAGCAGCGTACACCGTCGAAGGGGCTCCTACGAGCAGTACTTC. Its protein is CASSVHRRRGSYEQYF.

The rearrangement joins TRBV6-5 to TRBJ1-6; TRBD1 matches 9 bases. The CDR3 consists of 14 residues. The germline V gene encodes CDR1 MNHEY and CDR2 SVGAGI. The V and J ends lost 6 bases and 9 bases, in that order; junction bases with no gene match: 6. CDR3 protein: CASRPGQGSSPLHF. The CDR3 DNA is TGTGCCAGCAGGCCGGGACAGGGTAGTTCACCCCTCCACTTT.

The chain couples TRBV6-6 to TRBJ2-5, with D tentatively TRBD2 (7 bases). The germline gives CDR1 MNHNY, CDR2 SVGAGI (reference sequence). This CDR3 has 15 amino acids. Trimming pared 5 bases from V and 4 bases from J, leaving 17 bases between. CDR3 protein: CASSTSSGGVETQYF. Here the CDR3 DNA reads TGTGCCAGCAGTACCTCCTCGGGGGGCGTAGAGACCCAGTACTTC.

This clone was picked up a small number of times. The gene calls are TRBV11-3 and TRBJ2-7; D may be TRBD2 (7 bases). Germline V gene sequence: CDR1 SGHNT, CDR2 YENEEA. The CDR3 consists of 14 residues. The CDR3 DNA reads TGTGCGAGCTCTCCGGGGGGCTTCATCTCCGAGCAGTACTTC. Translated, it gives CASSPGGFISEQYF.

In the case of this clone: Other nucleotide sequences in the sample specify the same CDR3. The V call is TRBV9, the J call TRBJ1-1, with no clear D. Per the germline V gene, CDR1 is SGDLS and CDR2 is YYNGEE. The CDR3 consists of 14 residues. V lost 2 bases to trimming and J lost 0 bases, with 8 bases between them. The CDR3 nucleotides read TGTGCCAGCAGCGTTGATAGGATGAACACTGAAGCTTTCTTT. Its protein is CASSVDRMNTEAFF.

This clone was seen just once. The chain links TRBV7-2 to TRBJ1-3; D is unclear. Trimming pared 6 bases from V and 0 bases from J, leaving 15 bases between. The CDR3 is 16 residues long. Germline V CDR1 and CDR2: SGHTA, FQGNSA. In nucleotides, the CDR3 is TGTGCCAGCAGTCGGAGGGCGGGTTACTCTGGAAACACCATATATTTT. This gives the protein CASSRRAGYSGNTIYF.

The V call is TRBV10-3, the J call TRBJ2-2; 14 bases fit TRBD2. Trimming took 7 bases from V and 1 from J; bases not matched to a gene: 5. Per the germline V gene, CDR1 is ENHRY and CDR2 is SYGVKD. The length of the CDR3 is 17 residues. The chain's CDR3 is CAIKPGLAGGNTGELFF. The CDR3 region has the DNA TGTGCCATCAAACCTGGACTAGCGGGAGGGAACACCGGGGAGCTGTTTTTT.

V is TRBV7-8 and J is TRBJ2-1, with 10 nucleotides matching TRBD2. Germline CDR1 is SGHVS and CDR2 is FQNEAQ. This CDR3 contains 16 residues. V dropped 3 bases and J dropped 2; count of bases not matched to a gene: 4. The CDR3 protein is CASSFGSGGAYNEQFF. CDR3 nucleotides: TGTGCCAGCAGCTTTGGGAGCGGGGGGGCCTACAATGAGCAGTTCTTC.

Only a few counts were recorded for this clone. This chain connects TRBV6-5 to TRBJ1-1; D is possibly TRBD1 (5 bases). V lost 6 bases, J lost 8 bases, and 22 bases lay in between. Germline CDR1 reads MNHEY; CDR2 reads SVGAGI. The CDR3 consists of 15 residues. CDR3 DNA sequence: TGTGCCAGCAGGTCCCGAGGGGCTAGAGTACTGGAAGCTTTCTTT. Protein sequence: CASRSRGARVLEAFF.

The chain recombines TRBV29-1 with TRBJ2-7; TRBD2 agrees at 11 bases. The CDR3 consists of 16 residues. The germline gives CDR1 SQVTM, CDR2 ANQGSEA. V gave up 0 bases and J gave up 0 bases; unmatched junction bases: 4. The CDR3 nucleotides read TGCAGCGTTGAAGATCGACTAGCGGGGCTCTCCTACGAGCAGTACTTC. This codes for CSVEDRLAGLSYEQYF.

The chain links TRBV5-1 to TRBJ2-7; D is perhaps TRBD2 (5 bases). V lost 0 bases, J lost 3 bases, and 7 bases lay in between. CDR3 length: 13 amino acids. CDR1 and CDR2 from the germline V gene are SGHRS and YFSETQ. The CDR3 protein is CASSLEAVYEQYF. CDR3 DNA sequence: TGCGCCAGCAGCTTGGAAGCGGTCTACGAGCAGTACTTC.

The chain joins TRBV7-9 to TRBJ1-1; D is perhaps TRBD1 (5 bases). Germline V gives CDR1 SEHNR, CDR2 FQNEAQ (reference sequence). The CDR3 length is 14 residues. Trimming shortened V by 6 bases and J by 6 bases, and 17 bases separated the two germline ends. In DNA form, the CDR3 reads TGTGCCAGCAGTCCGGGGAGGGCGGGGGCTGAAGCTTTCTTT. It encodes CASSPGRAGAEAFF.

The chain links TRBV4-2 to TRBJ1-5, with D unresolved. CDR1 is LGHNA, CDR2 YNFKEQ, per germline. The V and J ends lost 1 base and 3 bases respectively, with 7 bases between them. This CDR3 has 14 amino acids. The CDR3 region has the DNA TGTGCCAGCAGCCAAGCGATGACCAATCAGCCCCAGCATTTT. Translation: CASSQAMTNQPQHF.

The CDR3 nucleotides read TGTGCCAGCAGCTTGGGAGGGGTTAATGAAAAACTGTTTTTT. Amino acids: CASSLGGVNEKLFF. The rearrangement uses TRBV5-6 and TRBJ1-4; D perhaps matches TRBD1 (5 bases). Germline loops: CDR1 SGHDT, CDR2 YYEEEE. This CDR3 is built from 14 residues. The V gene lost 0 bases and the J gene lost 4 bases, with 7 bases spanning the gap.

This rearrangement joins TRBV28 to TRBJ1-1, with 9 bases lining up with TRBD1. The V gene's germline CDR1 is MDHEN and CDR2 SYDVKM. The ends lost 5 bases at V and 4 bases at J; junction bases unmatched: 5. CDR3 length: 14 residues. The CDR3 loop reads CASSRTGVFTEAFF. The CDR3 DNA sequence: TGTGCCAGCAGTAGGACAGGGGTGTTCACTGAAGCTTTCTTT.

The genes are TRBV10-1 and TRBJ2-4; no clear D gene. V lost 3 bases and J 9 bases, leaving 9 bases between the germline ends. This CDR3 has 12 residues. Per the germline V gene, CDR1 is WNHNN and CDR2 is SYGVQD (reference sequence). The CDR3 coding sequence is TGCGCCAGCAGTGACAAGGGTGGCATTCAGTACTTC. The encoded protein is CASSDKGGIQYF.